This TCR beta chain was captured in a study of blood T cell repertoires in COVID-19. Study as a whole: The United States, Italy and Spain were the sources of the acute and convalescent COVID-19 samples. Sources were T cells, B-cell-depleted T cells, or PBMCs; the material itself was cDNA or gDNA.

As handled by the study authors: The assay estimated nucleated cells by amplifying reference gene primers. Some clones are missing from TCRdb's copy, which holds only in-frame ones; the method was immunoSEQ multiplex PCR. D and trimming were read from the DNA, whereas the V and J calls and clone size are those reported in that table. The sample shows some 290,000 clones, 89% of them seen only once. In terms of age and location, participants ranged from about 18 to 100 years and lived in fewer than 30 US areas. This clone was picked up a small number of times. This CDR3 region has 14 residues. J gave up 6 bases and V 2 bases, and 3 bases lay outside the gene matches. Germline V gene sequence: CDR1 MNHEY, CDR2 SVGAGI.

J is TRBJ2-1 and V is TRBV6-5; TRBD2 matches at 8 bases. The receptor was derived from a woman in her 30s who had recovered from COVID-19. Sequencing input: PBMCs or T cells enriched from blood (not recorded which). The CDR3 spells CASSYRAGGNEQFF. CDR3 sequence (DNA): TGTGCCAGCAGTTACCGGGCGGGGGGCAATGAGCAGTTCTTC.